One and the same sample provided the 8 T cell receptor beta chains below, sequenced in a study of graft-versus-host responses after intestinal transplantation. Their antigen targets remain unknown. Libraries were prepared by immunoSEQ multiplex PCR; TCRdb keeps only in-frame clonotypes and omits some of them. The sample consists of 95,000 to 110,000 clones, about 90% of them appearing once. Specimen: unstimulated CD4+ T cells sorted from spleen or lymph node cells, collected before intestinal transplant. The receptors were sampled from a human donor who received an intestinal transplant.

A note on this clone: At one end, the junction sequence differs from germline, possibly due to a read error. This specimen includes other DNA sequences encoding the same CDR3. V gene TRBV9 combines with J gene TRBJ2-7; perhaps TRBD2 as D (5 bases). The CDR3 has 14 residues. Germline lookup yields CDR1 SGDLS and CDR2 YYNGEE. The CDR3 is CASSVDVGLDEQYF. The DNA for the CDR3 is TGTGCCAGTAGCGTAGATGTAGGGTTGGACGAGCAGTACTTC.

This clone showed up just once. This chain links TRBV6-6 with TRBJ2-1, with 9 bases lining up with TRBD2. Trimming cost V 0 bases and J 8 bases; bases outside gene matches: 2. The length of the CDR3 is 14 residues. CDR1 MNHNY and CDR2 SVGAGI come from the germline V gene (reference sequence). The CDR3 region has the DNA TGTGCCAGCAGTTACTCGCGGGAGGGCCATGAGCAGTTCTTC. Translation gives CASSYSREGHEQFF.

A single count supports this clone. The chain recombines TRBV25-1 with TRBJ2-7; D remains ambiguous. The germline V gene encodes CDR1 MGHDK and CDR2 SYGVNS. Deletions cut 8 bases from V and 6 bases from J, with 23 bases between. The CDR3 runs 15 residues. In DNA form, the CDR3 reads TGTGCCAGCCCCGCCGGGCGGCGATCTCTCCGCGAGCAGTACTTC. Translation gives CASPAGRRSLREQYF.

The chain joins TRBV6-5 to TRBJ2-7; tentatively, D is TRBD1 or TRBD2 (5 bases each). The CDR3 is 14 residues long. Germline V lookup: CDR1 MNHEY, CDR2 SVGAGI. V lost 6 bases to trimming and J lost 3 bases, with 15 bases between them. The CDR3 sequence is CASSDPGRIYEQYF. As DNA, the CDR3 is TGTGCCAGCAGCGACCCGGGACGTATCTACGAGCAGTACTTC.

The chain has TRBV7-9 and TRBJ2-1; D remains ambiguous. V dropped 5 bases and J dropped 3 bases, with 8 bases sitting between them. The CDR3 consists of 13 residues. From germline, CDR1 is SEHNR and CDR2 FQNEAQ (reference sequence). DNA for the CDR3: TGTGCCAGCAGCCGGATTTACTACAATGAGCAGTTCTTC. It is translated as CASSRIYYNEQFF.

The V and J genes are TRBV6-1 and TRBJ2-1; D might be TRBD1 or TRBD2, each matching 5 bases. V shed 3 bases and J shed 6 bases, with 9 bases lying between them. The CDR3 runs to 13 residues. Germline assignment: CDR1 MNHNS and CDR2 SASEGT. The CDR3 loop reads CASSDGGPNEQFF. DNA of the CDR3: TGTGCCAGCAGTGATGGGGGTCCCAATGAGCAGTTCTTC.

This rearrangement joins TRBV5-1 to TRBJ1-1, with D maybe TRBD1 (5 bases). CDR1 is SGHRS and CDR2 is YFSETQ in the germline V gene. The V end was cut by 2 bases, the J end by 9 bases, with 17 bases between. CDR3 size: 14 residues. The CDR3 DNA is TGCGCCAGCAGCTTACGGGGCCCAACCTTACAAGCTTTCTTT. It yields the protein CASSLRGPTLQAFF.

V usage is TRBV4-1 and J usage is TRBJ2-5; TRBD1 or TRBD2 may be the D gene (5 bases each). Trimming left V 5 bases short and J 4 bases short, with 11 bases between. Germline V gene lookup returns CDR1 MGHRA and CDR2 YSYEKL. The CDR3 has 13 amino acids. CDR3 bases: TGCGCCAGCAGCGTCCGGGACGGAGAGACCCAGTACTTC. This translates into CASSVRDGETQYF.